This TCR beta chain was found in a study of T cells in localized non-small cell lung cancer. Study-level findings and limits: A median about 50 of the top 100 tumor clones appeared in adjacent lung.

Note on this clone: Its antigen is undetermined.

Method: immunoSEQ multiplex PCR; TCRdb's copy keeps in-frame clones and lacks some. The data hold roughly 53,000 clones, with roughly 84% observed a single time. The CDR3 consists of 15 residues. Germline V gene sequence: CDR1 SGHRS, CDR2 YFSETQ. V shed 4 bases, J shed 1 base, and the junction held 5 bases outside the gene matches. Sequences were derived from peripheral blood mononuclear cells, sampled before any cancer treatment. V gene TRBV5-1 combines with J gene TRBJ1-2; the match to TRBD1 covers 9 bases. The TCR was taken from a man between 35 and 75 years old with stage III lung adenocarcinoma. The CDR3 loop is CASSPQGADNYGYTF. The DNA for the CDR3 is TGCGCCAGCAGCCCACAGGGGGCGGATAACTATGGCTACACCTTC.